This entry lists 9 T cell receptor beta chains sequenced from one sample in a study of blood T cell repertoires in COVID-19. Measured with immunoSEQ multiplex PCR; TCRdb has only the in-frame clones, and not every one. In the table there are some 210,000 clones, around 84% of which are singletons. What was sequenced was peripheral blood. The source of these receptors is a human donor in a cohort sampled during active COVID-19.

The chain recombines TRBV5-1 with TRBJ1-3, with 7 nucleotides matching TRBD1. CDR1 SGHRS and CDR2 YFSETQ come from the germline V gene. Trimming took 0 bases from V and 0 from J; bases not matched to a gene: 6. The CDR3 is made up of 17 amino acids. CDR3 residues: CASSLVGTANSGNTIYF. The CDR3 region has the DNA TGCGCCAGCAGCTTGGTAGGGACAGCCAACTCTGGAAACACCATATATTTT.

The CDR3: CASSRFAGGVMGTEAFF. CDR3 sequence (DNA): TGTGCCAGCAGTAGGTTTGCGGGGGGCGTCATGGGCACTGAAGCTTTCTTT. The chain carries TRBV6-4 and TRBJ1-1, with TRBD1 as a possible D gene (6 bases). V was trimmed by 5 bases and J by 4 bases, leaving 23 bases between them. From germline, CDR1 is MRHNA and CDR2 SNTAGT. CDR3 size: 17 residues.

This CDR3 reads CATSRDSGYTF. The CDR3 DNA is TGTGCCACCAGCAGAGACAGTGGCTACACCTTC. This chain connects TRBV15 to TRBJ1-2; no clear D gene. The CDR3 covers 11 residues. CDR1 and CDR2 from the germline V gene are LNHNV and YYDKDF (reference sequence). Trimming removed 0 bases from V and 7 bases from J, with 3 bases in between.

Only a few counts were recorded for this clone. This chain uses TRBV28 with TRBJ1-5; 8 bases fit TRBD1. Germline CDR1 is MDHEN and CDR2 is SYDVKM. CDR3 length: 17 residues. Trimming at V came to 5 bases and at J to 3 bases, leaving 12 bases not matched to a gene. The CDR3 coding sequence is TGTGCCAGCAGTCCACCGGCCGGGACAGGCTCCAATCAGCCCCAGCATTTT. Translated: CASSPPAGTGSNQPQHF. Complete variable domain (other parts from reference TRBV28 and TRBJ1-5): DVKVTQSSRYLVKRTGEKVFLECVQDMDHENMFWYRQDPGLGLRLIYFSYDVKMKEKGDIPEGYSVSREKKERFSLILESASTNQTSMYLCASSPPAGTGSNQPQHFGDGTRLSIL.

This chain joins TRBV27 and TRBJ1-4; perhaps TRBD1 as D (6 bases). Looked up from germline, CDR1 is MNHEY and CDR2 is SMNVEV (reference sequence). The length of the CDR3 is 15 residues. The V end was cut by 4 bases, the J end by 8 bases, with 17 bases between. As DNA, the CDR3 is TGTGCCAGCAGTTCTCGGGGGGGGCCGGCGGAAAAACTGTTTTTT. Translating gives CASSSRGGPAEKLFF. Looking up the rest from reference TRBV27 and TRBJ1-4 gives the full variable domain: EAQVTQNPRYLITVTGKKLTVTCSQNMNHEYMSWYRQDPGLGLRQIYYSMNVEVTDKGDVPEGYKVSRKEKRNFPLILESPSPNQTSLYFCASSSRGGPAEKLFFGSGTQLSVL.

This clone turned up a few times. The chain is built from TRBV29-1 and TRBJ2-3; 8 positions match TRBD2. In germline, CDR1 is SQVTM, CDR2 ANQGSEA. The CDR3 has 12 amino acids. V trimming: 6 bases; J trimming: 3 bases; junction bases outside the gene matches: 2. Here the CDR3 reads CSVRGGTDTQYF. In DNA form, the CDR3 reads TGCAGCGTCCGGGGGGGTACAGATACGCAGTATTTT.

This clone was counted ten times or more. This chain joins TRBV7-2 and TRBJ1-6, with D possibly matching TRBD1 (5 bases). The CDR3 has 15 residues. Germline values: CDR1 SGHTA, CDR2 FQGNSA. V was cut by 2 bases and J by 6 bases, with 11 bases left in between. The CDR3 reads CASSLWAQGNSPLHF. The CDR3 region has the DNA TGTGCCAGCAGCTTATGGGCCCAGGGTAATTCACCCCTCCACTTT.

This clone was counted ten times or more. V usage is TRBV4-1 and J usage is TRBJ2-7, with TRBD2 identical over 9 bases. Germline V gene data show CDR1 as MGHRA and CDR2 as YSYEKL. With 1 base clipped from V and 3 bases from J, the junction kept 1 base outside the gene matches. This CDR3 has 14 residues. The CDR3 DNA follows: TGCGCCAGCAGCCAAGTAGCGGGGGTCTACGAGCAGTACTTC. Encoded protein: CASSQVAGVYEQYF.

The chain combines TRBV6-6 with TRBJ2-7, with D tentatively TRBD2 (6 bases). The CDR3 length is 14 residues. Per the germline V gene, CDR1 is MNHNY and CDR2 is SVGAGI (reference sequence). V was clipped by 6 bases and J by 2 bases, with 14 bases between them. DNA of the CDR3: TGTGCCAGCAGGGACTCGGGAGACCCCTACGAGCAGTACGTC. This encodes CASRDSGDPYEQYV.